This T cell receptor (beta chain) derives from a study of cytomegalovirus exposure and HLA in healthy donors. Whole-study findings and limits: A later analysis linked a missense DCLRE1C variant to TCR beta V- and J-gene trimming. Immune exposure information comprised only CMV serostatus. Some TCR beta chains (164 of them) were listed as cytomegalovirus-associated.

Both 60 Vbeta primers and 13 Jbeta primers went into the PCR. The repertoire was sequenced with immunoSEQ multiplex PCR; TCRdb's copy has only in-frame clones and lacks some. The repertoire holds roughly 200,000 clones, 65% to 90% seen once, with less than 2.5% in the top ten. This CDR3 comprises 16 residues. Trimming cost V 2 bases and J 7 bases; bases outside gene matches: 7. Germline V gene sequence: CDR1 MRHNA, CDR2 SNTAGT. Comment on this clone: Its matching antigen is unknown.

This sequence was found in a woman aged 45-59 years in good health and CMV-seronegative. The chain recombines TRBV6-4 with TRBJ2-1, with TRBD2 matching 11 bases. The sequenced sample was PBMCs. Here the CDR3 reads CASSDQPGLAANEQFF. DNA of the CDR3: TGTGCCAGCAGTGACCAACCGGGACTAGCGGCTAATGAGCAGTTCTTC.